This is a list of T cell receptor beta chains from one sample in a study of beta chain features in type 1 diabetes. The method was immunoSEQ multiplex PCR; TCRdb's version includes in-frame clones alone and lacks a portion of them. The top ten hold about 0.02% of the sample, which has about 900,000 clones, around a sixth seen once. Sample: naive CD4+ T cells from blood. These receptors came from a woman between 18 and 29 years old in good health. Each CDR3 is given without its conserved first and last residue.

v_gene	j_gene	CDR3aa
TRBV6-1	TRBJ1-2	ASSDFDRDNYGYT
TRBV11-2	TRBJ1-5	ASSLYSNQPQH
TRBV4-3	TRBJ2-3	ASSQDSRWGGISDTQY
TRBV7-9	TRBJ2-1	ASSVIAGVGQF
TRBV2	TRBJ2-7	ASSSSGRSYEQY
TRBV5-6	TRBJ2-1	ASSFFIGMGLNEQF
TRBV5-4	TRBJ2-3	ASSRRLAGETDTQY
TRBV27	TRBJ2-1	ASSLEQNYNEQF
TRBV2	TRBJ2-1	ASSELALSSYNEQF
TRBV10-2	TRBJ1-5	ASSESTLGTVDKH
TRBV7-6	TRBJ2-5	ASSFRGRETQY
TRBV28	TRBJ1-1	ASRRQGTNTEAF
TRBV28	TRBJ1-5	ASSFLSSNQPQH
TRBV18	TRBJ2-5	ASSPPHRGGETQY
TRBV28	TRBJ2-4	ASMDLQRAKNIQY
TRBV2	TRBJ1-1	ASSVEGANTEAF
TRBV7-3	TRBJ2-3	ASSSSLDFADTQY
TRBV19	TRBJ2-7	ASSTDRSSYEQY
TRBV28	TRBJ2-4	ASRPADRLGRIAKNIQY
TRBV5-1	TRBJ1-1	ASSLSPGVNTEAF
TRBV15	TRBJ2-7	ATSRAGKNEQY
TRBV28	TRBJ2-3	ASSTKAGGLKQY
TRBV18	TRBJ2-7	ASFRDRAYEQY
TRBV18	TRBJ2-7	ASSPSQNEQY
TRBV2	TRBJ1-4	ASAVERTGRSVKLF
TRBV10-3	TRBJ2-7	AIRAGSYEQY
TRBV7-2	TRBJ2-3	ASRLARGGPSTDTQY
TRBV20-1	TRBJ1-4	SARVGGRLF
TRBV11-1	TRBJ1-2	ASSLSRDTQVLNYGYT
TRBV29-1	TRBJ2-1	STQRTSGYNEQF
TRBV28	TRBJ2-2	ASSLSLTGELF
TRBV6-5	TRBJ1-5	ASSRGYGPQH
TRBV5-6	TRBJ1-2	ASSLGRRSYT
TRBV7-9	TRBJ1-2	ASSLPGRGYGYT
TRBV9	TRBJ2-5	ASSVEGVRGETQY
TRBV7-3	TRBJ2-1	ASSFPGTGDNEQF
TRBV5-1	TRBJ2-1	ASSYPSGSANEQF
TRBV10-1	TRBJ2-2	ASSGQGANTGELF
TRBV21-1	TRBJ1-5	ASRTNYPSNQPQH
TRBV4-1	TRBJ1-3	ASSQATGQGPGNTIY
TRBV6-5	TRBJ1-4	ASSRTGVREKLF
TRBV14	TRBJ2-5	ASSQIRYNIQETQY
TRBV9	TRBJ2-3	ASSWGEGTDTQY
TRBV11-2	TRBJ2-1	ASSPIQGAAYNEQF
TRBV28	TRBJ2-2	ASSLFEGFRLTGELF
TRBV28	TRBJ2-7	ASSLASPPGYRY
TRBV7-3	TRBJ2-2	ASSPSRLAGRRNTGELF
TRBV27	TRBJ2-2	ASTRYSAGELF
TRBV19	TRBJ1-1	ASSLGTGGRSNTEAF